This TCR beta chain is from a study of early T cells in non-severe SARS-CoV-2 infection (dated by TCRdb to about 2021). In the study overall: TCR sequencing used bulk RNA from unsorted whole blood, so alpha and beta chains could not be paired. The study at large found these results: Matching against VDJdb was skewed toward anti-spike CD8 responses, likely underestimated virus-specific expansions, and missed private and CD4 specificities.

This was a case-control study nested in a cohort of healthcare workers in London, UK, who had nasopharyngeal swab PCR tests and blood samples taken every week. Healthcare workers were recruited during the week of the UK lockdown, between 23 and 31 March 2020, and followed weekly for up to roughly 16 weeks. This clonotype was counted at least ten times. Its recognized antigen is unknown. Base qualities are not recorded, but no much larger clone differs from it by a single base. For CDR1 and CDR2, the germline V gene lists SQVTM and ANQGSEA. The junction shows trimming of 6 bases on V and 1 base on J, and the gene matches do not reach 4 bases of it. The CDR3 covers 13 residues, taking in both the cysteine and the phenylalanine. Only the CDR3 part of the read is kept: 39 bases, read in frame from the first base. The library was generated by 5' RACE. Reads for this sample came from a NextSeq 500. The TCR library protocol attached unique molecular identifiers to individual cDNA molecules to correct for sequencing error and PCR bias. Sequencing covered both TCR alpha and beta chains, and within each sample the abundances of alpha and beta sequences were tightly co-correlated. Per the source publication's procedure: Decombinator V4 was used to perform V gene, J gene and CDR3 annotation of TCR sequences. Expanded TCRs were defined as changing significantly between any two time points under a Poisson model with p below 0.0001. Abundances of TCRs were expressed as counts per million after normalisation to the total number of TCRs sequenced in each sample. TRAV1-2 paired with TRAJ12, TRAJ20 or TRAJ33 defined MAIT TCRs, while TRAV10 paired with TRAJ18 defined iNKT TCRs. VDJdb, accessed 1 November 2021, was searched for CMV, EBV and SARS-CoV-2 annotated TCRs, with TCRs annotated for multiple antigens excluded. Clones were called with MiXCR by TCRdb after fastp trimmed the public reads at Q25, and only in-frame beta chains were retained. Every CDR3 protein is listed once, alongside the most common genes and DNA of its rows. Clone size and V and J calls follow TCRdb, not the original study. The sample records approximately 77,000 distinct CDR3 sequences, less than 5.5% of which are singletons. The ten largest clones capture 7.3% of the sample.

The TCR sequence derives from an adult who was a healthcare worker with PCR-confirmed SARS-CoV-2 infection or an uninfected control (not recorded which). The rearranged chain carries TRBV29-1 and TRBJ1-1; 8 central nucleotides agree with TRBD1. This specimen consisted of whole blood, obtained at baseline. The CDR3 region: CSVRGLANTEAFF. The nucleotide sequence reads as follows: TGCAGCGTCAGGGGGCTTGCGAACACTGAAGCTTTCTTT.